This TCR beta chain appears in the sequencing data of a study of blood T cell repertoires in COVID-19. The overall study: COVID-19 samples from acute and convalescent phases originated in the United States, Italy and Spain. T cells, B-cell-depleted T cells, or PBMCs supplied cDNA or gDNA.

Only in-frame clones appear in the TCRdb table, and some are missing; sequencing was by immunoSEQ multiplex PCR. The data show under 140,000 clones, with about 75% seen just once and 16% held by the top ten. Input material: peripheral blood. This receptor was taken from a woman at least 80 years old with active or convalescent COVID-19.

The CDR3 DNA reads as TGTGCCAGCAGCTCCGGGATCCAGGAAGGTGGCTACACCTTC. It specifies CASSSGIQEGGYTF. The chain has TRBV5-4 and TRBJ1-2; no firm D call. The CDR3 has 14 amino acids. Germline assignment: CDR1 SGHNT and CDR2 YYREEE (reference sequence). V shed 3 bases and J shed 7 bases, with 16 bases lying between them.